Described below is a single TCR beta chain sequence and its context. The antigen is undetermined. Regarding treatment: some 20 received Ad26.COV2.S at low or high dose, single or two shots; 5 received placebo; per-sample allocation not given. The study sampled participants on day 63 after the first vaccine or placebo injection. CDR1 is SGHNT and CDR2 is YYREEE in the germline V gene (reference sequence). The CDR3 has 15 amino acids. Trimming stripped 2 bases from V and 1 base from J, with 9 bases between. Some clones are missing from TCRdb's copy, which holds only in-frame ones; the method was immunoSEQ multiplex PCR. The sample contains about 350,000 clones, about 87% of which appear only once. The data were obtained in a study of Ad26.COV2.S vaccination and SARS-CoV-2 variants. Overall study results and limits: Vaccine and placebo recipients had comparable breadth of non-spike TCRs.

Specimen: peripheral blood, collected in a trial of Ad26.COV2.S vaccine versus placebo. This sequence joins TRBV5-4 and TRBJ2-2; tentatively, D is TRBD1 (6 bases). This clonotype was sampled from a person aged 18-65 years who received the Ad26.COV2.S COVID-19 vaccine or a placebo. CDR3 amino acids: CASSLSRGNTGELFF. In DNA form, the CDR3 reads TGTGCCAGCAGCTTAAGCAGGGGGAACACCGGGGAGCTGTTTTTT.